Included here is one T cell receptor (beta chain) sequence, with context. The antigen this receptor binds is unknown. Per-base qualities were not stored, and no clone one base away is much larger. TCRbeta CDR3 regions were amplified from genomic DNA by means of the immunoSEQ Assay, a bias-controlled multiplex PCR. The paper's processing steps were these. Within the assay, amplification of reference gene primers was used to estimate how many nucleated cells each sample contained. Sequence reads were collapsed and filtered to measure the absolute abundance of every unique TCRbeta CDR3 rearrangement. For each sample, productive Simpson clonality was calculated as the square root of Simpson's diversity index over productive rearrangements. TCRdb took over this immuneACCESS table, retaining in-frame rearrangements with V and J assigned. Such tables are incomplete; in checked studies, under half of the missing clones stem from an unresolved V gene, and the remainder is unexplained. V and J calls and clone size are as listed in that table; D and trimming were resolved from the DNA. The sample table records just under 250,000 clones; around 87% of these occur just once. In total, the top ten clones hold 3% to 3.5% of the sample.

Another Seattle source contributed samples from volunteer blood donors who had recovered from COVID-19. Collaborating institutions collected whole blood in K2EDTA tubes following their own protocols. Collaborator samples were shipped for TCRbeta analysis as frozen whole blood, isolated PBMCs, or DNA extracted from either sample type. This specimen belongs to a study of blood T cell repertoires in COVID-19 (dated by TCRdb to about 2020). Regarding the study in general: The collaborator samples originated in the United States, Italy and Spain and spanned the acute and convalescent phases of COVID-19. Deeply sampled blood TCRbeta repertoires from subjects exposed to, actively infected with, or recovered from COVID-19 were included in the dataset. The repertoires were released in a freely available public database intended as a resource for research on the immune response to SARS-CoV-2. Where HLA class I and class II types were available, the types were taken from metadata supplied by the sample provider, not from assay-based typing. The samples were drawn from two sources: the first 160 participants of the ongoing ImmuneRACE study, and about 1,300 subjects contributed by 6 global collaborators. The material from the prospective study consisted of cDNA or gDNA derived from T cells, B-cell-depleted T cells, or PBMCs. Nearly every sample came with metadata listing a de-identified subject ID, COVID-19 status, age in years and sex.

Study-wide findings and limitations: Clinical and demographic metadata were provided uncurated, with the amount varying by source and participant.

This receptor was identified in a woman younger than 45 who had recovered from COVID-19. Sequenced: peripheral blood.

The CDR3 here reads CASSLLAGDYNEQFF. In nucleotide form, the sequence is TGTGCCAGCAGTCTACTAGCGGGAGACTACAATGAGCAGTTCTTC. The sequence is built from TRBV6-5 and TRBJ2-1; 11 central bases correspond to TRBD2. From the germline V gene, CDR1 is MNHEY and CDR2 is SVGAGI. Measured from the cysteine to the phenylalanine, the CDR3 is 15 residues long. The read is trimmed to its CDR3 DNA, 45 bases read in frame from base 1. Trimmed from V: 5 bases; trimmed from J: 3 bases; junction bases lacking a gene match: 3.